This TCR beta chain was sequenced for a study of T cell responses to AZD1222 COVID-19 vaccine. The study, taken as a whole, reports: Among the donors, most were white British and more were female, and clonal diversity was possibly underestimated. Spike was spanned by vaccine-associated CD4 TCRs, with dominance at 160-218 and 743-854.

The CDR3 runs to 16 residues. V was pared by 6 bases and J by 3 bases, with 8 bases of the junction left unmatched. From germline, CDR1 is SGHNT and CDR2 YENEEA. For this clone: Its cognate antigen is unknown.

Produced via immunoSEQ multiplex PCR; TCRdb's table is partial and in-frame only. The data show just over 80,000 clones, around 89% seen once. Sample: peripheral blood, taken on day 0 of AZD1222 vaccination. V and J are TRBV11-3 and TRBJ1-4; the match to TRBD1 covers 9 bases. The TCR was taken from an adult in good health. In DNA form, the CDR3 reads TGTGCCAGCAGGGCACAGGGGGCTTCGGCTAATGAAAAACTGTTTTTT. It codes for CASRAQGASANEKLFF.